This T cell receptor beta chain was sequenced for a study of patients and donors after allogeneic stem cell transplantation. TCRdb passed the RT-PCR reads through MiXCR, listing each CDR3 protein once. The repertoire includes 190,000 or so distinct CDR3 sequences, around 40% of them detected once, and roughly 11% sits in the top ten. CDR3 length equals 13 residues. Germline loops: CDR1 DFQATT, CDR2 SNEGSKA (reference sequence). V lost 2 bases, J lost 5 bases, and 3 bases stayed unmatched. The TCR comes from a human donor who was either an allogeneic HSCT recipient or a stem cell or donor lymphocyte infusion donor (not recorded which). It is not recorded whose cells these are; they may come from a transplant donor. What was sequenced was blood, either unsorted or a sorted T cell fraction (not recorded which). The rearrangement uses TRBV20-1 and TRBJ2-1, with 7 positions matching TRBD1. As DNA, the CDR3 is TGCAGTGCTAGACAGACAGGGAACAATGAGCAGTTCTTC. Its protein is CSARQTGNNEQFF.